This T cell receptor (beta chain) was recovered during a study of shared clonotypes between healthy human individuals. Libraries were prepared by immunoSEQ multiplex PCR; TCRdb keeps only in-frame clonotypes and omits some of them. The sample has 2 million to 2.5 million clones, around 95% seen once. This CDR3 has 15 residues. CDR1 KGHSH and CDR2 LQKENI come from the germline V gene. V lost 2 bases and J 3 bases, leaving 14 bases between the germline ends. This clonotype was obtained from a man aged 18-30 years in good health. The genes are TRBV18 and TRBJ2-7; perhaps TRBD2 as D (5 bases). The specimen was naive CD4+ T cells sorted from blood. Subset meaning: CD45RA+ positively selected. Here the CDR3 DNA reads TGTGCCAGCTCACCAAAAATCGGGATGGGCTACGAGCAGTACTTC. This codes for CASSPKIGMGYEQYF.